The 15 T cell receptor beta chains in this list originate from one sample, sequenced in a study of shared clonotypes between healthy human individuals. Assay: immunoSEQ multiplex PCR; the TCRdb copy retains only in-frame clones and omits some. The sample includes hundreds of thousands of clones, approximately 73% seen only once; the top ten take 1.5% to 2%. The sample comprised memory CD4+ T cells sorted from blood. Subset in this sample: CD45RA-negative fraction. Receptor source: a woman aged 25 to 39 in good health.

The rearrangement uses TRBV27 and TRBJ2-4; a possible D gene is TRBD2 (6 bases). V dropped 5 bases and J dropped 7 bases, with 12 bases sitting between them. The germline V gene encodes CDR1 MNHEY and CDR2 SMNVEV (reference sequence). The CDR3 is made up of 13 amino acids. The CDR3, as DNA: TGTGCCAGCAGTCCCTCAGGAGGGAACATTCAGTACTTC. This gives the protein CASSPSGGNIQYF.

This clone was observed once. The chain links TRBV7-8 to TRBJ2-7; D is possibly TRBD2 (6 bases). From germline, CDR1 is SGHVS and CDR2 FQNEAQ. The CDR3 runs to 17 residues. Trimming removed 1 base at V and 2 bases at J, with 18 bases between. This chain's CDR3 is CASSLGEGTPRTYEQYF. The CDR3 DNA reads TGTGCCAGCAGCTTAGGGGAAGGGACTCCGAGGACCTACGAGCAGTACTTC.

This rearrangement joins TRBV18 to TRBJ2-7, with D possibly matching TRBD1 (5 bases). Trimming took 2 bases from V and 1 from J, leaving 9 bases between them. The CDR3 extends over 14 amino acids. Per germline, CDR1 KGHSH and CDR2 LQKENI. CDR3 DNA: TGTGCCAGCTCACCAGAAGACAGTTCCTACGAGCAGTACTTC. As protein: CASSPEDSSYEQYF.

This clone occurred many times. The J gene is TRBJ2-1, the V gene TRBV19; D remains unclear. The V and J ends lost 4 bases and 8 bases respectively, with 12 bases between them. The germline V gene has CDR1 LNHDA and CDR2 SQIVND (reference sequence). The CDR3 spans 13 residues. CDR3 nucleotides: TGTGCCAGTAGTAGCGACATGGGGTATGAGCAGTTCTTC. This sequence encodes CASSSDMGYEQFF.

The chain uses TRBV10-2 and TRBJ2-6; D is unresolved. Germline-derived CDR1 and CDR2 are WSHSY and SAAADI. This CDR3 spans 15 amino acids. Trimming pared 4 bases from V and 1 base from J, leaving 8 bases between. In nucleotides, the CDR3 is TGCGCCAGCAGTGTTACGAGGTCTGGGGCCAACGTCCTGACTTTC. Its protein is CASSVTRSGANVLTF.

V is TRBV18 and J is TRBJ2-7; 12 positions match TRBD2. With V trimmed by 3 bases and J by 4 bases, 4 bases remained unmatched. Germline CDR1 reads KGHSH; CDR2 reads LQKENI. The CDR3 has 15 amino acids. CDR3 nucleotides: TGTGCCAGCTCACCCGTTGGGACTAGCGGGTACGAGCAGTACTTC. This gives the protein CASSPVGTSGYEQYF.

The chain joins TRBV5-1 to TRBJ2-5; D uncertain. With 1 base removed from V and 5 bases from J, the gap between germline ends came to 3 bases. Germline CDR1 SGHRS, CDR2 YFSETQ. The CDR3 totals 11 residues. CDR3 residues: CASSLWETQYF. In DNA form, the CDR3 reads TGCGCCAGCAGCTTGTGGGAGACCCAGTACTTC.

The rearrangement uses TRBV30 and TRBJ2-3; D may match TRBD1 or TRBD2 (6 bases each). The germline V and J ends were trimmed by 4 bases and 2 bases, with 22 bases remaining between them. The CDR3 length is 17 residues. The V gene's germline CDR1 is GTSNPN and CDR2 SVGIG (reference sequence). This CDR3 is CAWTLPGAGPSTDTQYF. DNA for the CDR3: TGTGCCTGGACCCTCCCGGGGGCGGGGCCGTCCACAGATACGCAGTATTTT.

The chain carries TRBV18 and TRBJ2-7; TRBD1 or TRBD2 may be the D gene (6 bases each). CDR3 length: 16 residues. The V gene's germline CDR1 is KGHSH and CDR2 LQKENI. Trimming left V 5 bases short and J 3 bases short, with 20 bases between. CDR3: CASSGSGGHGNYEQYF. The CDR3, as DNA: TGTGCCAGCTCAGGGTCCGGGGGACACGGGAACTACGAGCAGTACTTC.

The chain links TRBV19 to TRBJ1-5; D is unclear. V lost 3 bases and J 4 bases, leaving 10 bases between the germline ends. The CDR3 length is 14 residues. The germline V gene encodes CDR1 LNHDA and CDR2 SQIVND (reference sequence). CDR3 sequence (DNA): TGTGCCAGTAGTATGTACAAGACAAATCAGCCCCAGCATTTT. It is translated as CASSMYKTNQPQHF.

V and J are TRBV6-5 and TRBJ2-1; D is unclear. The CDR3 runs to 12 residues. The germline CDR1 and CDR2 sequences are MNHEY and SVGAGI. V was shortened by 4 bases and J by 9 bases, with 10 bases between the two germline ends. DNA of the CDR3: TGTGCCAGCAGTTCTAGGCTAGGTGAGCAGTTCTTC. Protein sequence: CASSSRLGEQFF.

The V gene is TRBV18, the J gene TRBJ2-3; a weak D match, TRBD2 (6 bases). Trimming took off 3 bases at V and 2 bases at J, with 9 bases between the two ends. The germline CDR1 and CDR2 sequences are KGHSH and LQKENI. The CDR3 loop spans 14 amino acids. For the CDR3, the DNA is TGTGCCAGCTCACCGACTAGAAACACAGATACGCAGTATTTT. Protein product: CASSPTRNTDTQYF.

J is TRBJ2-7 and V is TRBV25-1; D remains unclear. CDR3 length equals 14 residues. Germline V lookup: CDR1 MGHDK, CDR2 SYGVNS. The V and J ends lost 3 bases and 0 bases respectively, with 9 bases between them. CDR3: CASSDARYSYEQYF. The DNA for the CDR3 is TGTGCCAGCAGTGATGCGAGGTACTCCTACGAGCAGTACTTC.

V is TRBV18 and J is TRBJ1-5, with TRBD1 as a possible D gene (5 bases). V lost 3 bases and J 0 bases, leaving 12 bases between the germline ends. Germline V gene sequence: CDR1 KGHSH, CDR2 LQKENI. The CDR3 covers 16 residues. The CDR3 reads CASSPSAGTSNQPQHF. The CDR3, as DNA: TGTGCCAGCTCACCCTCCGCAGGGACTAGCAATCAGCCCCAGCATTTT.

V gene TRBV12-2 combines with J gene TRBJ2-7; the tabulated D call, TRBD1, remains unverified against the DNA. TRBV12-2 is marked as a pseudogene. The length of the CDR3 is 12 residues. In nucleotides, the CDR3 is TGTGCAAGTCGCGCAAACAGGGGCGAGCAGTACTTC. Encoded protein: CASRANRGEQYF.